The 24 T cell receptor beta chains below were found in one sample sequenced in a study of cytomegalovirus exposure and HLA in healthy donors (TCRdb year 2017). To prepare the library, the immunoSEQ multiplex PCR assay was applied. The multiplex PCR relied on a mix of 60 forward primers for TCR Vbeta segments and 13 reverse primers for TCR Jbeta segments. Here the immuneACCESS table is served through TCRdb, limited to in-frame sequences with V and J called. Missing clones are a known gap in these copies; in checked studies unresolved V genes cover under half, and the rest lacks a known reason. The sample table holds about 190,000 clones, of which 80% to 90% were seen once. The ten largest make up approximately 2.3% of the sample. Material for sequencing was PBMCs. The receptor set was obtained from a male donor in good health and CMV-seronegative.

Notes on this clone: An end of the junction differs from the germline gene, which may be a read error. The chain recombines TRBV7-9 with TRBJ1-1, with 7 bases fitting TRBD1. Looked up from germline, CDR1 is SEHNR and CDR2 is FQNEAQ (reference sequence). This CDR3 is 15 amino acids long. This CDR3 reads CSSSLGDRLNTEAFF. The CDR3 DNA is TGTTCCAGCAGCTTAGGGGACAGATTGAACACTGAAGCTTTCTTT.

This chain links TRBV6-5 with TRBJ2-7; maybe TRBD2 (5 bases). The CDR3 runs to 13 residues. The V and J ends lost 6 bases and 4 bases respectively, with 13 bases between them. CDR1 and CDR2 from the germline V gene are MNHEY and SVGAGI. CDR3 nucleotide sequence: TGTGCCAGCAGCAGAGGGTTATCATACGAGCAGTACTTC. This codes for CASSRGLSYEQYF.

The genes are TRBV29-1 and TRBJ2-7; 9 bases match TRBD1. The CDR3 extends over 13 amino acids. CDR1 and CDR2 (germline): SQVTM, ANQGSEA. J lost 2 bases, V lost 7 bases, and 6 bases had no gene match. CDR3 DNA: TGCAGCGCTCAGGGACAGGGCACCTACGAGCAGTACTTC. Protein: CSAQGQGTYEQYF.

V usage is TRBV4-3 and J usage is TRBJ2-3; 12 nucleotides match TRBD2. The V gene's germline CDR1 is LGHNA and CDR2 YSLEER. This CDR3 is built from 17 residues. J was trimmed by 1 base and V by 0 bases; bases with no gene match: 2. The CDR3 sequence: CASSQERLAGGTDTQYF. The CDR3 region has the DNA TGCGCCAGCAGCCAAGAACGACTAGCGGGGGGCACAGATACGCAGTATTTT.

The chain carries TRBV27 and TRBJ2-1, with TRBD2 matching over 10 bases. CDR1 and CDR2 from the germline V gene are MNHEY and SMNVEV (reference sequence). The CDR3 is 16 residues long. Trimming at V came to 5 bases and at J to 4 bases, leaving 8 bases not matched to a gene. The CDR3, as DNA: TGTGCCAGCAGTCCGAGGACTAGCGGTAGATACAATGAGCAGTTCTTC. Translated, it gives CASSPRTSGRYNEQFF.

The V call is TRBV6-5, the J call TRBJ2-1, with 8 nucleotides matching TRBD1. V was clipped by 8 bases and J by 4 bases; unmatched bases: 7. CDR1 is MNHEY and CDR2 is SVGAGI in the germline V gene. The CDR3 has 14 amino acids. Here the CDR3 reads CASGQGRWYNEQFF. The CDR3 DNA sequence: TGTGCCAGCGGACAGGGAAGATGGTACAATGAGCAGTTCTTC.

This chain links TRBV9 with TRBJ2-5, with TRBD1 matching over 8 bases. V shed 0 bases, J shed 5 bases, and the junction held 3 bases outside the gene matches. The length of the CDR3 is 14 residues. Per the germline V gene, CDR1 is SGDLS and CDR2 is YYNGEE. The CDR3 nucleotides read TGTGCCAGCAGCGTAGCAGGGGGCCTGGAGACCCAGTACTTC. Its protein product is CASSVAGGLETQYF.

The chain combines TRBV5-4 with TRBJ2-5; 10 bases match TRBD1. This CDR3 spans 15 amino acids. V shed 0 bases, J shed 7 bases, and the junction held 6 bases outside the gene matches. Germline CDR1 SGHNT, CDR2 YYREEE (reference sequence). The CDR3 coding sequence is TGTGCCAGCAGCTTGGCCGCGGGACAGGGGCCGACCCAGTACTTC. Protein product: CASSLAAGQGPTQYF.

In this sample, this clone turned up a few times. V gene TRBV6-5 combines with J gene TRBJ2-7, with D possibly TRBD1 on 5 matching bases. Germline assignment: CDR1 MNHEY and CDR2 SVGAGI. This CDR3 comprises 14 residues. V gave up 2 bases and J gave up 8 bases, with 16 bases separating them. CDR3 bases: TGTGCCAGCAGTTACCAACCTAAAGCAGGGCAGCAGTACTTC. Translated, it gives CASSYQPKAGQQYF.

The chain links TRBV7-3 to TRBJ2-3; TRBD2 aligns across 9 bases. J was trimmed by 6 bases and V by 3 bases; bases with no gene match: 7. The CDR3 is 15 amino acids. Per the germline V gene, CDR1 is SGHTA and CDR2 is FQGTGA. The DNA of the CDR3 is TGTGCCAGCAGCTTCCTGGCGGGAGGGCCGGATACGCAGTATTTT. This translates into CASSFLAGGPDTQYF. Together with reference TRBV7-3 and TRBJ2-3, the CDR3 gives the full variable domain: GAGVSQTPSNKVTEKGKYVELRCDPISGHTALYWYRQSLGQGPEFLIYFQGTGAADDSGLPNDRFFAVRPEGSVSTLKIQRTERGDSAVYLCASSFLAGGPDTQYFGPGTRLTVL.

The V call is TRBV9, the J call TRBJ1-2; a weak D match, TRBD1 (6 bases). The CDR3 sequence is 13 residues long. CDR1 is SGDLS and CDR2 is YYNGEE in the germline V gene. V was clipped by 4 bases and J by 2 bases, with 9 bases between them. The DNA for the CDR3 is TGTGCCAGCAGCAGGGACATCAACTATGGCTACACCTTC. Amino acid sequence: CASSRDINYGYTF.

The J gene is TRBJ1-5, the V gene TRBV5-1; D may be TRBD1 (6 bases). Germline lookup yields CDR1 SGHRS and CDR2 YFSETQ. This CDR3 region has 14 residues. V dropped 1 base and J dropped 5 bases, with 10 bases sitting between them. Here the CDR3 reads CASSLNPGDQPQHF. The CDR3 DNA is TGCGCCAGCAGCTTGAACCCAGGGGATCAGCCCCAGCATTTT. Using reference TRBV5-1 and TRBJ1-5 for the parts outside the CDR3, the full variable domain is KAGVTQTPRYLIKTRGQQVTLSCSPISGHRSVSWYQQTPGQGLQFLFEYFSETQRNKGNFPGRFSGRQFSNSRSEMNVSTLELGDSALYLCASSLNPGDQPQHFGDGTRLSIL.

This chain connects TRBV15 to TRBJ2-7; 9 bases fit TRBD1. The ends lost 5 bases at V and 4 bases at J; junction bases unmatched: 6. The CDR3 spans 14 residues. The V gene's germline CDR1 is LNHNV and CDR2 YYDKDF (reference sequence). The CDR3 nucleotides read TGTGCCACCAGCTATCGGGACAGGGATTACGAGCAGTACTTC. It translates to CATSYRDRDYEQYF.

The V and J genes are TRBV9 and TRBJ2-2, with 9 bases identical to TRBD1. CDR1 and CDR2 from the germline V gene are SGDLS and YYNGEE. The CDR3 is made up of 16 amino acids. The V and J ends lost 4 bases and 3 bases, in that order; junction bases with no gene match: 7. The CDR3 loop is CASSIGQGWDTGELFF. CDR3 sequence (DNA): TGTGCCAGCAGCATCGGACAGGGGTGGGACACCGGGGAGCTGTTTTTT. Together with reference TRBV9 and TRBJ2-2, the CDR3 gives the full variable domain: DSGVTQTPKHLITATGQRVTLRCSPRSGDLSVYWYQQSLDQGLQFLIQYYNGEERAKGNILERFSAQQFPDLHSELNLSSLELGDSALYFCASSIGQGWDTGELFFGEGSRLTVL.

In this sample, this clone turned up once. The rearrangement joins TRBV5-4 to TRBJ2-5; perhaps TRBD1 as D (6 bases). Judging by the DNA end, TRBJ2-7 fits better; the J call may be wrong. This CDR3 is built from 14 residues. Germline V lookup: CDR1 SGHNT, CDR2 YYREEE (reference sequence). CDR3 sequence (DNA): TGTGCCAGCAGCTCGAGGGGGACGAACGGCGAGCAGTACTTC. It yields the protein CASSSRGTNGEQYF.

The gene calls are TRBV6-5 and TRBJ1-4; 7 nucleotides match TRBD1. The V gene end was trimmed by 5 bases and the J gene end by 7 bases; junction bases not matched to a gene: 10. Germline lookup yields CDR1 MNHEY and CDR2 SVGAGI. The CDR3 spans 15 residues. The CDR3 DNA is TGTGCCAGCAGTCCCGGGACAGTCCCGGGTGAAAAACTGTTTTTT. This encodes CASSPGTVPGEKLFF.

The rearrangement links TRBV10-3 to TRBJ2-7; 7 nucleotides match TRBD2. This CDR3 has 12 amino acids. With V trimmed by 10 bases and J by 0 bases, 3 bases remained unmatched. Germline V gene sequence: CDR1 ENHRY, CDR2 SYGVKD. The CDR3 protein is CATRDYSYEQYF. The CDR3 DNA reads as TGTGCCACCCGGGACTACTCCTACGAGCAGTACTTC.

This clone has only one observation. The CDR3 bases are TGTGCCAGCTCACCCGACGGGGGAAGGTACAATGAGCAGTTCTTC. It yields the protein CASSPDGGRYNEQFF. The chain couples TRBV18 to TRBJ2-1, with D tentatively TRBD2 (6 bases). Trimming left V 3 bases short and J 4 bases short, with 13 bases between. Germline V gene data show CDR1 as KGHSH and CDR2 as LQKENI. This CDR3 region has 15 residues.

This clone came up a few times. The chain couples TRBV5-1 to TRBJ1-1, with D unresolved. CDR1 and CDR2 (germline): SGHRS, YFSETQ. The CDR3 consists of 13 residues. The V and J ends lost 5 bases and 2 bases respectively, with 10 bases between them. The CDR3 region is CASRNSFNTEAFF. The DNA of the CDR3 is TGCGCCAGCAGGAACAGTTTCAACACTGAAGCTTTCTTT.

This rearrangement joins TRBV4-2 to TRBJ2-1, with a weak D call TRBD2 (5 bases). The CDR3 sequence is 14 residues long. The V end was cut by 0 bases, the J end by 7 bases, with 10 bases between. Germline V lookup: CDR1 LGHNA, CDR2 YNFKEQ. This CDR3 is CASSQDPGGNEQFF. CDR3 nucleotide sequence: TGTGCCAGCAGCCAAGATCCGGGCGGGAATGAGCAGTTCTTC.

J is TRBJ2-3 and V is TRBV5-4; 7 bases match TRBD2. V shed 1 base and J 3 bases; nucleotides not matched to a gene: 5. CDR1 is SGHNT, CDR2 YYREEE, per germline (reference sequence). This CDR3 is 15 amino acids long. CDR3 DNA sequence: TGTGCCAGCAGCTTGAGCGCGGGAGCGACAGATACGCAGTATTTT. This sequence encodes CASSLSAGATDTQYF.

V usage is TRBV7-5 and J usage is TRBJ2-7; TRBD1, as called in the table, went unchecked against the DNA. TRBV7-5 is annotated as a pseudogene. The CDR3 length is 17 residues. The CDR3 bases are TGTGCCAGAACCCACAGTGGACCGGGACAGGAGCGTGGGGAGCAGTACTTC. It yields the protein CARTHSGPGQERGEQYF.

The V gene is TRBV7-2, the J gene TRBJ1-1; no definite D call. V was clipped by 1 base and J by 10 bases, with 10 bases between them. The CDR3 extends over 12 amino acids. Germline V gives CDR1 SGHTA, CDR2 FQGNSA. The CDR3 DNA reads TGTGCCAGCAGCTTAGACAGTCGTATAGCTTTCTTT. It yields the protein CASSLDSRIAFF.

The chain has TRBV7-2 and TRBJ1-2; D gene ambiguous. V lost 5 bases, J lost 3 bases, and 10 bases lay in between. This CDR3 has 13 amino acids. Germline assignment: CDR1 SGHTA and CDR2 FQGNSA. In DNA, the CDR3 is TGTGCCAGCAGCCCACTCCCCGACTATGGCTACACCTTC. It specifies CASSPLPDYGYTF.